Below are 21 T cell receptor beta chains sequenced from a single sample in a study of blood T cell repertoires in COVID-19. The table came from immunoSEQ multiplex PCR; TCRdb's copy has only in-frame clones and leaves some out. Of fewer than 300,000 clones listed, about 87% are singletons. Sequencing used peripheral blood. These receptors were taken from a man aged 55 to 69 who had recovered from COVID-19.

The chain uses TRBV29-1 and TRBJ2-5; 10 bases are a match to TRBD1. This CDR3 has 14 amino acids. Germline values: CDR1 SQVTM, CDR2 ANQGSEA. The V segment lost 3 bases and the J segment 4 bases; nucleotides outside the gene matches: 5. CDR3 loop: CSVDGQGVGETQYF. The CDR3 DNA is TGCAGCGTTGATGGACAGGGGGTAGGAGAGACCCAGTACTTC.

A few counts support this clone. The CDR3 DNA sequence: TGTGCCAGCAGCGCCCTCCGGGACAGGGGGACCACTTTTCACTATGGCTACACCTTC. Protein product: CASSALRDRGTTFHYGYTF. The chain recombines TRBV9 with TRBJ1-2, with 11 nucleotides matching TRBD1. CDR3 size: 19 residues. CDR1 is SGDLS and CDR2 is YYNGEE in the germline V gene. The trim removed 3 bases at V and 3 bases at J, leaving 16 bases unmatched.

The V and J genes are TRBV29-1 and TRBJ2-1; 9 bases match TRBD1. The V gene's germline CDR1 is SQVTM and CDR2 ANQGSEA. This CDR3 has 12 amino acids. V was clipped by 7 bases and J by 8 bases; unmatched bases: 6. CDR3 protein: CSARTGVYEQFF. CDR3 nucleotides: TGCAGCGCTCGGACAGGGGTTTATGAGCAGTTCTTC.

The chain recombines TRBV27 with TRBJ2-3, with D perhaps TRBD2 (6 bases). CDR3 length equals 13 residues. In germline, CDR1 is MNHEY, CDR2 SMNVEV (reference sequence). Deletions cut 5 bases from V and 8 bases from J, with 14 bases between. CDR3 bases: TGTGCCAGCAGTACCGGGGGACGGGTTACGCAGTATTTT. Residues: CASSTGGRVTQYF.

This clone is a singleton in its sample. The chain has TRBV11-2 and TRBJ2-7, with 7 bases fitting TRBD1. The V gene's germline CDR1 is SGHAT and CDR2 FQNNGV. V lost 5 bases, J lost 6 bases, and 13 bases stayed unmatched. The CDR3 is 15 residues long. CDR3 nucleotides: TGTGCCAGCAGCCCCGCTCGGACAGGTTCCAGCGAGCAGTACTTC. Its translation is CASSPARTGSSEQYF.

The J gene is TRBJ2-7, the V gene TRBV12-5; 9 bases line up with TRBD1. V lost 6 bases, J lost 4 bases, and 13 bases stayed unmatched. CDR3 length equals 16 residues. CDR1 is LGHNT and CDR2 is FRNRAP in the germline V gene. CDR3 sequence: CASGTLSTGGRYEQYF. The CDR3 DNA reads TGTGCTAGTGGAACGCTCTCGACAGGGGGGAGATACGAGCAGTACTTC.

CDR3 sequence reads: CASSRRTNRGTDTQYF. CDR3 nucleotides: TGTGCCAGCAGCCGAAGAACTAACAGGGGCACAGATACGCAGTATTTT. The chain links TRBV13 to TRBJ2-3, with D perhaps matching TRBD1 (6 bases). This CDR3 has 16 residues. Trimming pared 5 bases from V and 1 base from J, leaving 16 bases between. Germline CDR1 and CDR2: PRHDT and FYEKMQ (reference sequence).

The rearrangement joins TRBV7-2 to TRBJ1-4; 7 nucleotides match TRBD1. The germline V gene has CDR1 SGHTA and CDR2 FQGNSA. V was pared by 4 bases and J by 3 bases, with 2 bases of the junction left unmatched. The CDR3 has 14 amino acids. CDR3 coding DNA: TGTGCCAGCAGCTACAGGGGTGCTAATGAAAAACTGTTTTTT. Protein product: CASSYRGANEKLFF.

This chain joins TRBV27 and TRBJ2-5; 9 positions agree with TRBD1. Germline loops: CDR1 MNHEY, CDR2 SMNVEV (reference sequence). J gave up 4 bases and V 2 bases, and 5 bases lay outside the gene matches. The CDR3 totals 15 residues. For the CDR3, the DNA is TGTGCCAGCAGTTTACATACAGGGGGCTCAGAGACCCAGTACTTC. This translates into CASSLHTGGSETQYF.

V and J are TRBV14 and TRBJ1-4, with no clear D. V was trimmed by 2 bases and J by 3 bases, leaving 10 bases between them. The germline V gene has CDR1 SGHDN and CDR2 FVKESK. The CDR3 is 15 residues long. The CDR3 coding sequence is TGTGCCAGCAGCCAAACCCTGGCAGCTAATGAAAAACTGTTTTTT. Protein: CASSQTLAANEKLFF.

This chain joins TRBV5-1 and TRBJ2-5; D is perhaps TRBD2 (7 bases). Germline CDR1 and CDR2: SGHRS and YFSETQ. This CDR3 spans 15 amino acids. V lost 2 bases, J lost 5 bases, and 16 bases lay in between. As DNA, the CDR3 is TGCGCCAGCAGCTTCGGAGGGGGGGTGTTGGAGACCCAGTACTTC. The encoded protein is CASSFGGGVLETQYF. Supplemented by reference TRBV5-1 and TRBJ2-5, the full variable domain reads KAGVTQTPRYLIKTRGQQVTLSCSPISGHRSVSWYQQTPGQGLQFLFEYFSETQRNKGNFPGRFSGRQFSNSRSEMNVSTLELGDSALYLCASSFGGGVLETQYFGPGTRLLVL.

V usage is TRBV3-1 (or the pseudogene TRBV3-2) and J usage is TRBJ2-7; D not certain. The ends were cut back, 4 bases at V and 1 base at J, with 14 bases in the middle. Germline lookup yields CDR1 LGHDT and CDR2 YNNKEL (reference sequence). The CDR3 has 15 residues. DNA of the CDR3: TGTGCCAGCAGCCCTTTGGGCAGGATTTCCTACGAGCAGTACTTC. This codes for CASSPLGRISYEQYF.

This chain links TRBV6-7 with TRBJ2-5, with 11 bases aligning to TRBD2. TRBV6-7 is treated as an ORF (open reading frame) with a function not yet certain. Losses at the gene ends were 0 bases for V and 4 bases for J; bases not matched to a gene: 10. The CDR3 loop spans 18 amino acids. The CDR3 here is CASSYSGLAGVPRETQYF. The CDR3 DNA reads as TGTGCCAGCAGTTACTCCGGACTAGCGGGTGTACCAAGAGAGACCCAGTACTTC.

The chain uses TRBV19 and TRBJ1-5, with D maybe TRBD1 (6 bases). The length of the CDR3 is 14 residues. V was cut by 5 bases and J by 3 bases, with 11 bases left in between. Germline V gene sequence: CDR1 LNHDA, CDR2 SQIVND (reference sequence). CDR3 DNA: TGTGCCAGTAGTGTAGGGGGGCCCAATCAGCCCCAGCATTTT. Translating it yields CASSVGGPNQPQHF.

The V call is TRBV6-5, the J call TRBJ2-7; a weak D match, TRBD1 (5 bases). CDR1 and CDR2 (germline): MNHEY, SVGAGI. The CDR3 consists of 15 residues. With 0 bases removed from V and 0 bases from J, the gap between germline ends came to 9 bases. CDR3 DNA sequence: TGTGCCAGCAGTTACTCGACGCAGGGCTCCTACGAGCAGTACTTC. It codes for CASSYSTQGSYEQYF.

The chain joins TRBV3-1 (or the pseudogene TRBV3-2) to TRBJ2-5; D may be TRBD1 (6 bases). This CDR3 spans 16 amino acids. From germline, CDR1 is LGHDT and CDR2 YNNKEL (reference sequence). With 2 bases removed from V and 5 bases from J, the gap between germline ends came to 18 bases. The CDR3 DNA is TGTGCCAGCAGCCAAACCACAGGGAACAGCTGGGAGACCCAGTACTTC. Translation: CASSQTTGNSWETQYF.

The CDR3 loop is CASRVDSQETQYF. CDR3 nucleotides: TGTGCCAGCAGAGTCGACAGCCAAGAGACCCAGTACTTC. The gene calls are TRBV2 and TRBJ2-5, with a tentative D call TRBD1 (5 bases). Per the germline V gene, CDR1 is SNHLY and CDR2 is FYNNEI. The CDR3 spans 13 residues. V was cut by 6 bases and J by 1 base, with 9 bases left in between.

The chain carries TRBV6-6 and TRBJ1-2, with D perhaps TRBD1 (5 bases). Trimming took 7 bases from V and 5 from J, leaving 14 bases between them. This CDR3 is built from 13 residues. Germline loops: CDR1 MNHNY, CDR2 SVGAGI (reference sequence). DNA of the CDR3: TGTGCCAGCACCCGACAAGGGGAATATGGCTACACCTTC. Translation: CASTRQGEYGYTF.

This clone occurred a few times. This sequence joins TRBV7-9 and TRBJ2-1; D is unresolved. The CDR3 totals 11 residues. Trimming removed 5 bases from V and 5 bases from J, with 4 bases in between. Germline V CDR1 and CDR2: SEHNR, FQNEAQ (reference sequence). CDR3 region: CASSSDNEQFF. For the CDR3, the DNA is TGTGCCAGCAGCAGCGACAATGAGCAGTTCTTC.

The chain carries TRBV6-6 and TRBJ2-6, with D possibly TRBD1 on 6 matching bases. Between the trimmed V and J ends, which lost 6 bases and 0 bases, there was a span of 6 bases. Germline V gene data show CDR1 as MNHNY and CDR2 as SVGAGI (reference sequence). This CDR3 has 14 residues. CDR3 bases: TGTGCCAGCAGACAGGGCTCTGGGGCCAACGTCCTGACTTTC. This translates into CASRQGSGANVLTF.

V usage is TRBV12-3 or TRBV12-4 and J usage is TRBJ2-1; 7 bases match TRBD1. Trimming at V came to 4 bases and at J to 7 bases, leaving 4 bases not matched to a gene. This CDR3 region has 13 residues. Here the CDR3 DNA reads TGTGCCAGCAGTTGGACAGGTTGGAATGAGCAGTTCTTC. Translation gives CASSWTGWNEQFF.